The clone carrying this TCR beta chain was found a few times. Its antigen is as yet unknown. These data belong to a study of blood T cells in healthy people across ages. Investigators took about 10 milliliters of peripheral blood from every donor. Each sample gave at least 6.5 million isolated PBMCs. A second PCR, run for roughly 7 to 12 cycles, used a sample-barcoded 5' primer plus a J-beta primer mix. A template-switch adaptor that had 12 random nucleotides put a tag on each cDNA molecule. Via MiXCR, TCRdb re-called the 5' RACE reads, giving one row per CDR3 protein. The repertoire holds about 1 million distinct CDR3 sequences, with more than 40% as singletons. CDR1 SGHRS and CDR2 YFSETQ come from the germline V gene. Trimming took 0 bases from V and 8 from J, leaving 11 bases between them. The CDR3 is 13 residues long. The study, taken as a whole, reports: Across the age range, TCR beta diversity per million T cells fell in a roughly linear way.

The receptor was isolated from a woman in her sixties or seventies in good health. The V call is TRBV5-1, the J call TRBJ1-2; D is ambiguous. The sequenced sample was blood. In DNA form, the CDR3 reads TGCGCCAGCAGCTTGGCCGGGGTTGAGGGCTACACCTTC. Protein product: CASSLAGVEGYTF.